The present entry profiles one T cell receptor beta chain with its context. Its specificity is not known. The entry originates in a study of T cell responses to AZD1222 COVID-19 vaccine. The CDR3 spans 14 residues. Germline V CDR1 and CDR2: MDHEN, SYDVKM. V was clipped by 6 bases and J by 0 bases, with 11 bases between them. The study's findings and limits: Repertoire collection took place solely once the T cell response had peaked. Clonal diversity was possibly underestimated, and the donors were mostly white British, with more females. Spike-specific TCR breadth and depth grew following two AZD1222 doses. Epitopes outside B.1.351 and B.1.1.7 mutated regions reportedly drew nearly half of spike TCRs.

The table came from immunoSEQ multiplex PCR; TCRdb's copy has only in-frame clones and leaves some out. Of over 100,000 clones in the sample, approximately 90% are singletons; the top ten hold roughly 4.5%. The sequences come from peripheral blood, collected on day 0 of AZD1222 vaccination. This chain connects TRBV28 to TRBJ1-1; D is ambiguous. This sequence was found in an adult in good health. The CDR3: CASRGLFMNTEAFF. In nucleotides, the CDR3 is TGTGCCAGCAGGGGGTTATTCATGAACACTGAAGCTTTCTTT.